The T cell receptor beta chain under discussion was sequenced for a study of T cell responses to AZD1222 COVID-19 vaccine. Study-wide findings and caveats: There were repertoire samples only from the period after the peak T cell response. Among the donors, most were white British and more were female, and clonal diversity was possibly underestimated.

In the case of this clone: Its matching antigen is unknown.

The assay was immunoSEQ multiplex PCR, and TCRdb's table has in-frame clones only and misses some. The sample lists 55,000 to 80,000 clones; about 83% were seen once. This receptor was taken from an adult in good health. The sample in question was peripheral blood, obtained on day 0 of AZD1222 vaccination.

The CDR3 sequence is CASSRGDSENTEAFF. In DNA, the CDR3 is TGTGCCAGCAGCAGGGGGGACAGTGAGAACACTGAAGCTTTCTTT. This sequence joins TRBV7-9 and TRBJ1-1, with 7 bases identical to TRBD1. The CDR3 loop spans 15 amino acids. V gave up 5 bases and J gave up 1 base; unmatched junction bases: 7. Germline CDR1 is SEHNR and CDR2 is FQNEAQ (reference sequence).